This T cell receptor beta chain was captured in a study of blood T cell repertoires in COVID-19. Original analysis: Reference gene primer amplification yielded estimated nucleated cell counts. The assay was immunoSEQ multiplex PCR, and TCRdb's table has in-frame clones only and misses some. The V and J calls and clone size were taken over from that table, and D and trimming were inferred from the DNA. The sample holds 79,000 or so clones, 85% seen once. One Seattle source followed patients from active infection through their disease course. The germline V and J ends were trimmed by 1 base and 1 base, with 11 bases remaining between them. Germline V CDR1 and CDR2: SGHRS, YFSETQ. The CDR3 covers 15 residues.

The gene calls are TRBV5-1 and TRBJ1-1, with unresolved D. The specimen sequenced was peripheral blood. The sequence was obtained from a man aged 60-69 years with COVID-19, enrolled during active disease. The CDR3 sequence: CASSLTVYSNTEAFF. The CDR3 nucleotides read TGCGCCAGCAGCTTGACAGTTTATTCGAACACTGAAGCTTTCTTT.